This T cell receptor (beta chain) was identified in a study of early T cells in non-severe SARS-CoV-2 infection. In TCRdb, the 5' RACE reads were re-called with MiXCR into one record per CDR3 protein. The table shows roughly 64,000 distinct CDR3 sequences, with less than 15% occurring only once. This clonotype was detected ten times or more. The sample taken for sequencing was whole blood. The source is an adult who was a healthcare worker with PCR-confirmed SARS-CoV-2 infection or an uninfected control (not recorded which).

The CDR3 coding sequence is TGTGCCAGCAGCGGGGTGGACCCCAATGAGCAGTTCTTC. It specifies CASSGVDPNEQFF. The V call is TRBV9, the J call TRBJ2-1; D uncertain. Trimming shortened V by 3 bases and J by 6 bases, and 10 bases separated the two germline ends. Germline V gives CDR1 SGDLS, CDR2 YYNGEE. This CDR3 has 13 residues.